The rows below give T cell receptor beta chains drawn from one sample of a study of blood T cell repertoires in COVID-19. Measured with immunoSEQ multiplex PCR; TCRdb has only the in-frame clones, and not every one. The sample holds roughly 200,000 clones, roughly 88% seen once. The sequenced sample was PBMCs or T cells enriched from blood (not recorded which). These TCRs come from a woman in her forties with acute COVID-19. CDR3s include the opening cysteine and the closing phenylalanine or tryptophan.

J gene | V gene | CDR3 protein
TRBJ1-2 | TRBV24-1 | CATSDPGQGAPGYTF
TRBJ2-5 | TRBV11-2 | CASSLDVSDQETQYF
TRBJ2-5 | TRBV7-2 | CASSLGGRQETQYF
TRBJ1-2 | TRBV19 | CASRPAGGQYGYTF
TRBJ1-2 | TRBV5-6 | CASKGLREPSNYGYTF
TRBJ2-2 | TRBV19 | CASSTKPRGETGELFF
TRBJ2-1 | TRBV19 | CASSSALTSGGEQFF
TRBJ1-4 | TRBV30 | CAWSGGNRGKEEKLFF
TRBJ1-2 | TRBV19 | CASSVPGLPSHGYTF
TRBJ2-7 | TRBV27 | CASSTGTEPYEQYF
TRBJ1-1 | TRBV7-9 | CASSLAAAGLGTEAFF
TRBJ1-5 | TRBV3-1/TRBV3-2 | CASSQMGQTNQPQHF
TRBJ1-5 | TRBV7-2 | CASSLRRDQPQHF
TRBJ2-3 | TRBV5-1 | CASSLVAGSDTQYF
TRBJ1-2 | TRBV6-5 | CASTSGQLTYGYTF
TRBJ1-1 | TRBV10-1 | CASSFTGGADTEAFF
TRBJ2-3 | TRBV29-1 | CSVEKAGGTDTQYF
TRBJ1-1 | TRBV5-1 | CASSLGWREAFF
TRBJ1-5 | TRBV6-5 | CASRGGFSNQPQHF
TRBJ1-2 | TRBV25-1 | CASSVGADGYTF
TRBJ1-5 | TRBV2 | CASSDSGGSNQPQHF
TRBJ1-2 | TRBV13 | CASSFPPTGVDYGYTF
TRBJ1-1 | TRBV5-1 | CASSPGQANTEAFF
TRBJ2-3 | TRBV7-3 | CASSLRGDSQGTQYF